The subject of this entry is one T cell receptor beta chain. It lacks a known antigen. No much larger clone is present one base from it, and per-base qualities are unavailable. The sample is drawn from a study of blood T cell repertoires in COVID-19 (dated by TCRdb to 2018 to 2020). In terms of the full investigation: Collaborator samples came from the United States, Italy and Spain and covered acute and convalescent phases of COVID-19. Where available, HLA class I and class II types were taken from metadata supplied by the sample provider and were not determined by assay-based typing. The material from the prospective study consisted of cDNA or gDNA derived from T cells, B-cell-depleted T cells, or PBMCs. Nearly every sample came with metadata listing a de-identified subject ID, COVID-19 status, age in years and sex. Deeply sampled blood TCRbeta repertoires from subjects exposed to, actively infected with, or recovered from COVID-19 were included in the dataset. The repertoires were made available in a free public database intended to serve as a resource for research on the immune response to SARS-CoV-2. The samples were drawn from two sources: the first 160 participants of the ongoing ImmuneRACE study, and 1,254 subjects contributed by 6 global collaborators.

Overall study results and their limits: The amount of clinical and demographic metadata varied by source and participant and was provided uncurated.

CDR1 and CDR2 (SGDLS, YYNGEE) derive from the germline V gene. The CDR3 covers 14 residues, taking in both the cysteine and the phenylalanine. The sequence is cut down to CDR3 DNA, 42 bases in frame from base 1. Deletion took 0 bases off V and 6 bases off J, with a span of 11 bases between the germline ends. A second Seattle source provided samples from volunteer blood donors who had recovered from COVID-19. Each collaborating institution followed its own protocols to collect whole blood in K2EDTA tubes. For TCRbeta analysis, collaborators shipped samples as frozen whole blood, isolated PBMCs, or DNA extracted from either of those sample types. TCRbeta CDR3 regions were amplified from genomic DNA by means of the immunoSEQ Assay, a bias-controlled multiplex PCR. The published analysis was carried out like this. Nucleated cell counts per sample were estimated from amplification of reference gene primers within the assay. To quantify the absolute abundance of each unique TCRbeta CDR3 rearrangement, sequence reads were collapsed and filtered. For each sample, productive Simpson clonality was calculated as the square root of Simpson's diversity index over productive rearrangements. The clones in this table, taken by TCRdb from immuneACCESS, are in-frame only. Not every clone is retained; where verified, under half of the shortfall comes from an unresolved V gene, and the cause of the rest is unknown. V and J calls and clone size are copied from that table; D and trimming were computed from the DNA. Within this sample are around 200,000 clones, with roughly four fifths of them counted one time only. Of the sample, about 13% falls within the top ten clones.

The receptor's source is a man aged 45 to 65 who had recovered from COVID-19. Sequences were obtained from peripheral blood. This receptor chain uses TRBV9 and TRBJ2-3; TRBD2 could be the D gene, as 5 bases match. The CDR3 protein is CASSVGIAPDTQYF. The sequenced DNA is TGTGCCAGCAGCGTAGGGATAGCGCCGGATACGCAGTATTTT.